These T cell receptor beta chains were read from a single sample in a study of blood T cell repertoires in COVID-19. Repertoires were generated with immunoSEQ multiplex PCR, while TCRdb's copy carries only in-frame clones and drops some. The sample has 150,000 to 180,000 clones; 75% to 90% are singletons. Sequences were obtained from peripheral blood. The receptors were sampled from a woman in her thirties or forties with acute or convalescent COVID-19. Each CDR3 is given with its conserved first and last residue. The order of the fields is clone size, D gene, V gene, J gene, CDR3 DNA, CDR3 protein. A D gene is named only where the DNA matches it firmly. Clone size, where shown, is once, few, many, or a class for clones that have expanded.

>.|TRBD1|TRBV3-1/TRBV3-2|TRBJ1-1
TGTGCCAGCAGCCGGGGACAGCACACTGAAGCTTTCTTT
CASSRGQHTEAFF
>.|TRBD2|TRBV6-4|TRBJ2-3
TGTGCCAGCAGTGACCCTGCAGCGGGGGGGAGCACAGATACGCAGTATTTT
CASSDPAAGGSTDTQYF
>.|.|TRBV27|TRBJ2-1
TGTGCCAGCAGTTTACTGGCAACATCAGAGCAGTTCTTC
CASSLLATSEQFF
>.|TRBD1|TRBV30|TRBJ2-6
TGTGCCTGGGCTAGGGACAGGAGGGCTGGGGCCAACGTCCTGACTTTC
CAWARDRRAGANVLTF
>.|TRBD1|TRBV5-6|TRBJ1-5
TGTGCCAGCAGCTTGACAAGGACAGGGTTCGGTCAGCCCCAGCATTTT
CASSLTRTGFGQPQHF
>.|.|TRBV30|TRBJ1-1
TGTGCCTGTCTTCCCCTAGGAGCGGGCTCTGAAGCTTTCTTT
CACLPLGAGSEAFF
>.|.|TRBV7-7|TRBJ2-1
TGTGCCAGCAGCATAAACCGGGACAATGAGCAGTTCTTC
CASSINRDNEQFF
>once|TRBD2|TRBV28|TRBJ2-1
TGTGCCAGCAGTTTATCGGGACTAGCGAACCAAAATGAGCAGTTCTTC
CASSLSGLANQNEQFF
>.|.|TRBV14|TRBJ2-2
TGTGCCAGCAGCCAACTCTCGGGGAGCTACACCGGGGAGCTGTTTTTT
CASSQLSGSYTGELFF
>few|.|TRBV7-9|TRBJ2-2
TGTGCCAGCAGCTTAGGAACAGAAACCGGGGAGCTGTTTTTT
CASSLGTETGELFF
>.|.|TRBV7-2|TRBJ2-3
TGTGCCAGCAGCTTAGGCGGCGGCCGCACAGATACGCAGTATTTT
CASSLGGGRTDTQYF
>.|TRBD2|TRBV5-6|TRBJ2-1
TGTGCCAGCAGCTTGGTGTCTAGCGGGGGGGCTTACAATGAGCAGTTCTTC
CASSLVSSGGAYNEQFF
>.|TRBD1|TRBV18|TRBJ2-7
TGTGCCAGCTCACCGGGGACAGGGGGGACCTACGAGCAGTACTTC
CASSPGTGGTYEQYF
>.|.|TRBV7-2|TRBJ1-4
TGTGCCAGCAGCTTAGCGAACAGGGTTAATGAAAAACTGTTTTTT
CASSLANRVNEKLFF
>.|.|TRBV12-3/TRBV12-4|TRBJ1-3
TGTGCCAGCAGTTTAAGGACAACGAACACCATATATTTT
CASSLRTTNTIYF
>.|.|TRBV20-1|TRBJ2-3
TGCAGTGCTAGTCGTCGAACTCCAGATACGCAGTATTTT
CSASRRTPDTQYF
>.|.|TRBV5-4|TRBJ2-4
TGTGCCAGCAGCCAAACACAGGGTTCCGACATTCAGTACTTC
CASSQTQGSDIQYF
>.|TRBD1|TRBV6-2/TRBV6-3|TRBJ1-1
TGTGCCAGCAGTTACTCGATTACAGGGGTGTGGACTGAAGCTTTCTTT
CASSYSITGVWTEAFF
>.|.|TRBV3-1/TRBV3-2|TRBJ2-6
TGCTCGGGTGGTTCTGGGGCCAACGTCCTGACTTTC
CSGGSGANVLTF
>few|TRBD2|TRBV10-3|TRBJ2-7
TGTGCCATCAGCGTACACAAGACTAGCGCCTGGGACGAGCAGTACTTC
CAISVHKTSAWDEQYF
>.|.|TRBV10-3|TRBJ2-5
TGTGCCATCAGTGAAGGGGACGTCGGGGGGACCCAGTACTTC
CAISEGDVGGTQYF
>.|TRBD2|TRBV14|TRBJ2-5
TGTGCCAGCAGCCAACACCGCGGGAGCGGGGGTGTCGAAGAGACCCAGTACTTC
CASSQHRGSGGVEETQYF
>.|.|TRBV11-3|TRBJ1-1
TGTGCCAGCAGCTTCGGAGTACGGAACACTGAAGCTTTCTTT
CASSFGVRNTEAFF
>.|.|TRBV4-1|TRBJ1-2
TGCGCCAGCAGCCAAGATAGCCAGACCTATGGCTACACCTTC
CASSQDSQTYGYTF
>.|.|TRBV7-9|TRBJ2-1
TGTGCCAGCACCACCACAGGGTTAAATGAGCAGTTCTTC
CASTTTGLNEQFF
>.|TRBD2|TRBV3-1/TRBV3-2|TRBJ2-1
TGTGCCAGCAGCCAAGATTCTAGGACTAGCGGATTCAATTACAATGAGCAGTTCTTC
CASSQDSRTSGFNYNEQFF
>.|.|TRBV5-1|TRBJ2-7
TGCGCCAGCAGCTTCCGGGAGTCCCCCTACGAGCAGTACTTC
CASSFRESPYEQYF
>few|TRBD2|TRBV9|TRBJ2-1
TGTGCCAGCAGCGTAACTAGCGGTTTGCATGAGCAGTTCTTC
CASSVTSGLHEQFF
>few|.|TRBV18|TRBJ1-1
TGTGCCAGCTCACCGCGACAAATCATGAACACTGAAGCTTTCTTT
CASSPRQIMNTEAFF
>.|TRBD1|TRBV7-2|TRBJ1-2
TGTGCCAGCAGCTTATCCGGGACAGGGAGCTATGGCTACACCTTC
CASSLSGTGSYGYTF
>.|.|TRBV28|TRBJ2-7
TGTGCCAGCATGGAGGAAACTGACGAGCAGTACTTC
CASMEETDEQYF
>.|.|TRBV6-5|TRBJ1-3
TGTGCCAGCAGACCAAACAGGCGTGGAAACACCATATATTTT
CASRPNRRGNTIYF
>.|.|TRBV19|TRBJ1-1
TGTGCCAGTAGTATGTACGCAGTGAACACTGAAGCTTTCTTT
CASSMYAVNTEAFF
>.|.|TRBV4-2|TRBJ2-7
TGTGCCAGCAATGGGCGCGAAGGAAACTACGAGCAGTACTTC
CASNGREGNYEQYF
>.|.|TRBV11-3|TRBJ2-1
TGTGCCAGCAGCTTCGGACAGAATGAGCAGTTCTTC
CASSFGQNEQFF
>.|.|TRBV5-1|TRBJ1-1
TGCGCCAGCAGCTTGGGACGGGGGGCTGTAATGAACACTGAAGCTTTCTTT
CASSLGRGAVMNTEAFF
>.|TRBD1|TRBV6-5|TRBJ1-4
TGTGCCAGCAGTTCGACAGGGGTTCTAAATGAAAAACTGTTTTTT
CASSSTGVLNEKLFF